The 8 T cell receptor beta chains listed next were all sequenced from one sample in a study of blood T cell repertoires in COVID-19. Method: immunoSEQ multiplex PCR; TCRdb's copy keeps in-frame clones and lacks some. The sample lists 170,000 or so clones, around 84% occurring once. The specimen was peripheral blood. The source of these receptors is a man aged 45-65 years with active or convalescent COVID-19.

The rearrangement joins TRBV29-1 to TRBJ2-3; 7 bases are shared with TRBD2. The CDR3 sequence is 14 residues long. V shed 4 bases, J shed 2 bases, and the junction held 6 bases outside the gene matches. The V gene's germline CDR1 is SQVTM and CDR2 ANQGSEA. The CDR3 coding sequence is TGCAGCGTTGTCGGGACTATGGTCACAGATACGCAGTATTTT. Translation: CSVVGTMVTDTQYF.

V usage is TRBV10-3 and J usage is TRBJ2-1, with 11 bases matching TRBD2. The ends lost 11 bases at V and 1 base at J; junction bases unmatched: 13. The CDR3 is made up of 17 amino acids. Germline V gene data show CDR1 as ENHRY and CDR2 as SYGVKD. CDR3 sequence (DNA): TGTGCCTCCTCCGGGGGTAGCGGGGGGGCATCCTACAATGAGCAGTTCTTC. This translates into CASSGGSGGASYNEQFF.

CDR3 nucleotide sequence: TGTGCCAGCAGACCTCCAGGGGACCGGGGGGCAGATACGCAGTATTTT. Translating gives CASRPPGDRGADTQYF. This sequence joins TRBV3-1 (or the pseudogene TRBV3-2) and TRBJ2-3; D is perhaps TRBD2 (7 bases). The germline V and J ends were trimmed by 6 bases and 4 bases, with 20 bases remaining between them. Germline V gene sequence: CDR1 LGHDT, CDR2 YNNKEL (reference sequence). This CDR3 region has 16 residues.

J is TRBJ1-2 and V is TRBV5-4; the match to TRBD1 covers 8 bases. The germline V gene has CDR1 SGHNT and CDR2 YYREEE (reference sequence). The J segment lost 6 bases and the V segment lost 5 bases, leaving 12 bases of the junction unmatched. The length of the CDR3 is 15 residues. Here the CDR3 reads CASRPRLGQVDGYTF. In DNA, the CDR3 is TGTGCCAGCAGGCCTCGATTGGGACAGGTTGATGGCTACACCTTC.

This sequence joins TRBV7-2 and TRBJ2-5; TRBD2 aligns across 8 bases. In germline, CDR1 is SGHTA, CDR2 FQGNSA. Losses at the gene ends were 1 base for V and 6 bases for J; bases not matched to a gene: 4. The CDR3 extends over 14 amino acids. CDR3 residues: CASSLVSGGQTQYF. CDR3 DNA: TGTGCCAGCAGCTTAGTCTCGGGGGGGCAGACCCAGTACTTC.

The rearrangement uses TRBV7-2 and TRBJ1-1, with D tentatively TRBD1 (6 bases). The V end lost 0 bases, the J end lost 0 bases, and 11 bases lay between the germline ends. Germline V gene lookup returns CDR1 SGHTA and CDR2 FQGNSA. The CDR3 sequence is 16 residues long. CDR3 nucleotides: TGTGCCAGCAGCTTAGCAGGGGGACGGCTGAACACTGAAGCTTTCTTT. Amino acids: CASSLAGGRLNTEAFF.

This sequence joins TRBV3-1 (or the pseudogene TRBV3-2) and TRBJ1-3, with a tentative D call TRBD1 (6 bases). The germline V gene has CDR1 LGHDT and CDR2 YNNKEL (reference sequence). CDR3 size: 14 residues. The V and J ends lost 2 bases and 4 bases respectively, with 9 bases between them. In DNA form, the CDR3 reads TGTGCCAGCAGCCAACAGGGACACGGAAACACCATATATTTT. Amino acids: CASSQQGHGNTIYF.

This clone was recorded once. The chain carries TRBV3-1 (or the pseudogene TRBV3-2) and TRBJ2-3; 14 bases fit TRBD2. CDR1 and CDR2 (germline): LGHDT, YNNKEL (reference sequence). The J segment lost 5 bases and the V segment lost 1 base, leaving 2 bases of the junction unmatched. This CDR3 has 16 residues. CDR3 region: CASSQGLAGGLDTQYF. In DNA, the CDR3 is TGTGCCAGCAGCCAAGGACTAGCGGGAGGGTTAGATACGCAGTATTTT.